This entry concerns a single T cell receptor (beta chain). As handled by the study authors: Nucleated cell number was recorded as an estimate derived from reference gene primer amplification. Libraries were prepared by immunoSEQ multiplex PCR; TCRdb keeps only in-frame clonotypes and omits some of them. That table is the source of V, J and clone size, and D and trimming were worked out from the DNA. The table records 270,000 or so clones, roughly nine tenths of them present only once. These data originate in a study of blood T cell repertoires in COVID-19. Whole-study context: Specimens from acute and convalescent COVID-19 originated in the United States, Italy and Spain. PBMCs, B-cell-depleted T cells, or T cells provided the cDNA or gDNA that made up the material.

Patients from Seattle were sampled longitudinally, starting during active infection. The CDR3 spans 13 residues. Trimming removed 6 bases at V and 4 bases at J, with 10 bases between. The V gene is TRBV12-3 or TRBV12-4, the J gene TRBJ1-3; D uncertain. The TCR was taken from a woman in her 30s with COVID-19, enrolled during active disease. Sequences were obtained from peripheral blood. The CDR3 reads CASSRHSGNTIYF. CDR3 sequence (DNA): TGTGCCAGCAGCCGACATTCCGGAAACACCATATATTTT.